Below are 3 T cell receptor beta chains sequenced from a single sample in a study of shared clonotypes between healthy human individuals. Profiling relied on immunoSEQ multiplex PCR, and the TCRdb table lists in-frame clones only, not all of them. The data contain around 2.5 million clones, 80% to 95% of them seen just once; the ten biggest clones take up 0.36%. Sequenced material: naive CD4+ T cells from PBMCs. Subset reported: CD45RA+ positively selected. The receptors shown here come from a young man in good health. Some clones in this sample may be carry-over from other donors' samples.

A remark on this clone: At the DNA level, this CDR3 is encoded by other sequences in the same sample as well. This chain uses TRBV7-2 with TRBJ1-2, with 9 bases that match TRBD1. V lost 5 bases, J lost 4 bases, and 2 bases stayed unmatched. Germline values: CDR1 SGHTA, CDR2 FQGNSA. CDR3 length: 13 amino acids. CDR3: CASSPGQGYGYTF. The DNA of the CDR3 is TGTGCCAGCAGCCCGGGACAGGGCTATGGCTACACCTTC. The full variable domain, in which reference TRBV7-2 and TRBJ1-2 provide the parts outside the CDR3, is GAGVSQSPSNKVTEKGKDVELRCDPISGHTALYWYRQSLGQGLEFLIYFQGNSAPDKSGLPSDRFSAERTGGSVSTLTIQRTQQEDSAVYLCASSPGQGYGYTFGSGTRLTVV.

The rearrangement uses TRBV11-2 and TRBJ2-3, with 8 bases that match TRBD2. This CDR3 comprises 13 residues. Looked up from germline, CDR1 is SGHAT and CDR2 is FQNNGV. Trimming cost V 4 bases and J 8 bases; bases outside gene matches: 5. The CDR3, as DNA: TGTGCCAGCAGCTACCGGGGGGGAGCTACGCAGTATTTT. The encoded protein is CASSYRGGATQYF.

CDR3 sequence (DNA): TGTGCCAGCAGCCAAAGGTTTACAGGGGGAAACGAGCAGTACTTC. Translating it yields CASSQRFTGGNEQYF. J is TRBJ2-7 and V is TRBV4-2, with 8 bases matching TRBD1. The V segment lost 2 bases and the J segment 5 bases; nucleotides outside the gene matches: 8. This CDR3 region has 15 residues. Germline CDR1 reads LGHNA; CDR2 reads YNFKEQ.